The clone carrying this T cell receptor beta chain was observed once. Its antigen is not known. Each sample had two DNA replicates, 0.5 ug blood or around 1.6 ug tissue. Sequenced by immunoSEQ multiplex PCR; TCRdb stores in-frame clones only, minus some. The data contain 30,000 to 35,000 clones, just under 75% of them seen just once; the ten biggest clones take up 4% to 5%. This entry comes from a study of early stage breast cancer tumors. Across the study: About 70% of the 16 invasive tumors were ER+, PR+ and HER2-. Overall study findings and caveats: Bulk DNA sequencing of unsorted cells missed chain pairing and markers.

Sequenced sample: blood. This sequence was found in a middle-aged person with breast cancer.

This CDR3 reads CASSLEGGAFSTYEQYF. The CDR3 region has the DNA TGCGCCAGCAGCTTGGAAGGGGGGGCGTTTTCTACCTACGAGCAGTACTTC. V usage is TRBV5-1 and J usage is TRBJ2-7; perhaps TRBD2 as D (7 bases). Germline assignment: CDR1 SGHRS and CDR2 YFSETQ. CDR3 length: 17 residues. Trimming stripped 0 bases from V and 2 bases from J, with 18 bases between.